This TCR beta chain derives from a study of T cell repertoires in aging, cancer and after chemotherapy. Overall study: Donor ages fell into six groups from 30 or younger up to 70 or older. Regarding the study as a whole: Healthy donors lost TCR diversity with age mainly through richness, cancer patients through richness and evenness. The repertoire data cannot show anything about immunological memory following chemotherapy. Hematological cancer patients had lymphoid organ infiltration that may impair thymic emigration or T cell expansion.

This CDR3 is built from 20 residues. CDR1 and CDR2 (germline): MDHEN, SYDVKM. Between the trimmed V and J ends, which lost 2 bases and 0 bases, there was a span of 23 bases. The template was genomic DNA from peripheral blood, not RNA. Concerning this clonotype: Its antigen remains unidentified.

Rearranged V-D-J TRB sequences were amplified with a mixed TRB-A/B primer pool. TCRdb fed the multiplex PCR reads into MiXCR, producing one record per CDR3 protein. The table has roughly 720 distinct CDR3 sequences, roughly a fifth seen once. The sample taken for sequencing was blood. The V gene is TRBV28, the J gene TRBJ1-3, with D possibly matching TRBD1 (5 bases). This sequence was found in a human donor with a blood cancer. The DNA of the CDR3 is TGTGCCAGCAGTTTAATCCTGGGGGGAACTCTTTACAGCTCTGGAAACACCATATATTTT. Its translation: CASSLILGGTLYSSGNTIYF.